Detailed here is one T cell receptor beta chain. These data belong to a study of blood T cell repertoires in COVID-19. In the study overall: Sites in the United States, Italy and Spain provided acute and convalescent COVID-19 samples. The cDNA or gDNA used as material had been derived from T cells, B-cell-depleted T cells, or PBMCs.

Here immunoSEQ multiplex PCR was the method, and the copy in TCRdb shows in-frame clones only, minus some. Among 310,000 or so clones listed, 85% to 90% were seen once. The CDR3 extends over 13 amino acids. This chain connects TRBV21-1 to TRBJ2-5; the table names TRBD2, a call not compared with the DNA. TRBV21-1 is a recognized pseudogene. This receptor was identified in a man aged 65 to 79 with acute or convalescent COVID-19. Sequencing was done on a sample of peripheral blood. This chain's CDR3 is CASSFTSKVTQYF. Written as DNA, the CDR3 is TGTGCCAGCAGCTTTACTAGTAAAGTCACCCAGTACTTC.